This T cell receptor (beta chain) derives from a study of early T cells in non-severe SARS-CoV-2 infection. Study results and caveats: Sequences matched to VDJdb favored anti-spike CD8 responses, while private and CD4 specificities were missed.

This clonotype was observed many times. Its cognate antigen is unknown. Unique molecular identifiers were affixed to single, distinct cDNA molecules. TCRdb ran MiXCR on the 5' RACE reads and lists one entry per CDR3 protein. The table shows about 60,000 distinct CDR3 sequences, with 5.6% occurring only once. The CDR3 contains 16 residues. V was trimmed by 5 bases and J by 6 bases, leaving 19 bases between them. Germline-derived CDR1 and CDR2 are SGHTA and FQGNSA. What was sequenced was whole blood. V gene TRBV7-2 combines with J gene TRBJ2-2; a weak D match, TRBD1 (6 bases). The sequence was obtained from an adult who was a healthcare worker with PCR-confirmed SARS-CoV-2 infection or an uninfected control (not recorded which). The CDR3 coding sequence is TGTGCCAGCAGCCCCTTGAGGCAGGGGAGCGCCGGGGAGCTGTTTTTT. It codes for CASSPLRQGSAGELFF.